Described below is a single T cell receptor beta chain sequence and its context. The sample belongs to a study of STAT5B mutations in CD4+ large granular lymphocyte leukemia. The CDR3 sequence is 11 residues long. Germline lookup yields CDR1 ENHRY and CDR2 SYGVKD. V was trimmed by 11 bases and J by 11 bases, leaving 18 bases between them. Data came from immunoSEQ multiplex PCR; TCRdb stores just in-frame clones and leaves some out. The sample lists 30,000 to 40,000 clones, roughly 85% occurring once. This clonotype originated in a human donor in good health. Sequenced: CD4+ T cells from blood buffy coats. This chain joins TRBV10-3 and TRBJ2-5; a weak D match, TRBD2 (6 bases). CDR3 bases: TGTGCCTCGGGGGATGACGCGGAGCAGTACTTC. Its translation: CASGDDAEQYF.